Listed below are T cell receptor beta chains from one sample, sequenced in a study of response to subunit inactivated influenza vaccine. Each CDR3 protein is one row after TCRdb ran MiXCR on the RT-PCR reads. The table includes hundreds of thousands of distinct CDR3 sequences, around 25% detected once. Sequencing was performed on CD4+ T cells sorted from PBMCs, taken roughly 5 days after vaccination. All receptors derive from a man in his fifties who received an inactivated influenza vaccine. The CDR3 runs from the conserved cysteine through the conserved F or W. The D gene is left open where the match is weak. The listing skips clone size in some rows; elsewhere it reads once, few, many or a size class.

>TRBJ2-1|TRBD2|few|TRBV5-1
TGCGCCAGCAGCTTCTCTTCAGGGCTAGCGGGAGGCTATGAGCAGTTCTTC
CASSFSSGLAGGYEQFF
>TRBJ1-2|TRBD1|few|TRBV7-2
TGTGCCAGCAGCACGACAGGGGGGGACTATGGCTACACCTTC
CASSTTGGDYGYTF
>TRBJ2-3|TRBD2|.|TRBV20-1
TGCAGTGCCATAGTAGCGGGAGGGAACACAGATACGCAGTATTTT
CSAIVAGGNTDTQYF
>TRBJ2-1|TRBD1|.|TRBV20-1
TGCAGTGCTTTGGGACAGATGACCTACAATGAGCAGTTCTTC
CSALGQMTYNEQFF
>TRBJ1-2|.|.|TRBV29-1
TGCAGCGTTGAAGTAGGGAACTATGGCTACACCTTC
CSVEVGNYGYTF
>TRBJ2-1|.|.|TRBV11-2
TGTGCCAGCAGGAAAAGCGGCGGGATAGACAATGAGCAGTTCTTC
CASRKSGGIDNEQFF
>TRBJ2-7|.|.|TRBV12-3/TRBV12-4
TGTGCCAGCAGCATAGGGACACACGAGCAGTACTTC
CASSIGTHEQYF
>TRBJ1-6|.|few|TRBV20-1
TGCAGTGCCCCATCTTCCTATAATTCACCCCTCCACTTT
CSAPSSYNSPLHF
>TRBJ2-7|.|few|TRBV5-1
TGCGCCAGCAGCTTGGCCTATCAGGGTCACCAACCTTCCTACGAGCAGTACTTC
CASSLAYQGHQPSYEQYF
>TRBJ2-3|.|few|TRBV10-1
TGCGCCACCAAACCGGGACTCCTTGGCACAGATACGCAGTATTTT
CATKPGLLGTDTQYF
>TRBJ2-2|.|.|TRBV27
TGTGCCACCAAGGGGATGAACACCGGGGAGCTGTTTTTT
CATKGMNTGELFF
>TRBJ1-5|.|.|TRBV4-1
TGCGCCAGCAGCCACAACGCGGGGGCAAATCAGCCCCAGCATTTT
CASSHNAGANQPQHF
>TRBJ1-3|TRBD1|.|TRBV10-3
TGTGCCATCAGTTATAGGACAGGGACTGGAAACACCATATATTTT
CAISYRTGTGNTIYF
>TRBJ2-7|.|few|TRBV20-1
TGCAGTGCTAGCGATCCCGGGACCCCGAGCTCCTACGAGCAGTACTTC
CSASDPGTPSSYEQYF
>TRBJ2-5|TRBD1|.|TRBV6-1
TGTGCCAGCAGTACCACAGGGGGCGGAACCCGGACCCAGTACTTC
CASSTTGGGTRTQYF
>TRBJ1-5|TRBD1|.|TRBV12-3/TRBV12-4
TGTGCCAGCAGTGCCGGGACAGGGGTTCAGCCCCAGCATTTT
CASSAGTGVQPQHF
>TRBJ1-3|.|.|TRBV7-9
TGTGCCAGCAGCCACCGCGGGGGCGAAAACACCATATATTTT
CASSHRGGENTIYF
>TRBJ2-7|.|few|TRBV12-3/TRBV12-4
TGTGCCAGCATCCTAGGAGGGAAGGGCGAGCAGTACTTC
CASILGGKGEQYF
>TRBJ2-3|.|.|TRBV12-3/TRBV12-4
TGTGCCAGCGGCGAACACCCTACGCAGTATTTT
CASGEHPTQYF
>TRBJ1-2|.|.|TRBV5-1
TGCGCCAGCAGCTCCGCGCAGGCAGGCTATGGCTACACCTTC
CASSSAQAGYGYTF
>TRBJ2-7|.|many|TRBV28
TGTGCCAGCAGTTCAGACAGGTCGCCTTCCTACGAGCAGTACTTC
CASSSDRSPSYEQYF
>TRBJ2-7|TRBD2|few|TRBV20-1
TGCAGTGCTAGTGTTTCATCTAGCGGTGGCGAGCAGTACTTC
CSASVSSSGGEQYF
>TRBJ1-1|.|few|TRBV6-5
TGTGCCAGCAGTTACTCGATCCAGGTGAACACTGAAGCTTTCTTT
CASSYSIQVNTEAFF
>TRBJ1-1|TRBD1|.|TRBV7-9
TGTGCCAGCCGATTTGGACAGGGATGGGATGAAGCTTTCTTT
CASRFGQGWDEAFF
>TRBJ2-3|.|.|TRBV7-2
TGTGCCAGCAGCTTAGTTTTAGGGCCTGATACGCAGTATTTT
CASSLVLGPDTQYF
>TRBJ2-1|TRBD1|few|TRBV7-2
TGTGCCAGCAGCTCTTCGGGACAGGGGGTTTACAATGAGCAGTTCTTC
CASSSSGQGVYNEQFF
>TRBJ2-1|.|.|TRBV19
TGTGCCAGTAGTATACGCGGGCAGGGGAACAATGAGCAGTTCTTC
CASSIRGQGNNEQFF
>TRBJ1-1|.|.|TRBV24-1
TGTGCCACCAGTTCGCCGGGTGCAAGAGACACTGAAGCTTTCTTT
CATSSPGARDTEAFF
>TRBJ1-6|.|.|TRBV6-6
TGTGCCAGCAGCCAGGGTTGGGGGTCACCCCTCCACTTT
CASSQGWGSPLHF
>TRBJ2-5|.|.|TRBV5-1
TGCGCCAGCGGATCAACGGGGGCGGGACAAGAGACCCAGTACTTC
CASGSTGAGQETQYF
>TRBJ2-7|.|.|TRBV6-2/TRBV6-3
TGTGCCAGCAGTTACTCCCAGATCCGGGGTCAGGAGCAGTACTTC
CASSYSQIRGQEQYF
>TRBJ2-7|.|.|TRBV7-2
TGTGCCAGCAGCACAAGCGGCGGTACCTCCTACGAGCAGTACTTC
CASSTSGGTSYEQYF
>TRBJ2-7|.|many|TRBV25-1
TGTGCCAGCAGCCTCGCGGGAGGACAGGGGACCTACGAGCAGTACTTC
CASSLAGGQGTYEQYF
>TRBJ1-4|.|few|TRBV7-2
TGTGCCAGCAGCTTAGTCCTACACGAAAAACTGTTTTTT
CASSLVLHEKLFF
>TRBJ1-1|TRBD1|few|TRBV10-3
TGTGCCATCAGGAACCGGGACAGGGGTTCGGACACTGAAGCTTTCTTT
CAIRNRDRGSDTEAFF
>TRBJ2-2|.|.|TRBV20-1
TGCAGTGCTCGGAGCCCGGTCACCGGGGAGCTGTTTTTT
CSARSPVTGELFF
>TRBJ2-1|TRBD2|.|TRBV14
TGTGCCAGCAGTTTAACGGGACTAGCGGGGGGTTACAATGAGCAGTTCTTC
CASSLTGLAGGYNEQFF
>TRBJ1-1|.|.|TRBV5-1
TGCGCCAGCAGCTTTGGGGGAAAACTCGAAGCTTTCTTT
CASSFGGKLEAFF
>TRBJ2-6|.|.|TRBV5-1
TGCGCCAGCAGCTTGGTCGCCAGGGTGCCTGGGGCCAACGTCCTGACTTTC
CASSLVARVPGANVLTF
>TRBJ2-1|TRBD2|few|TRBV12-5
TGTGCTAGTGGGATCAGCGGGAGGTCCTACAATGAGCAGTTCTTC
CASGISGRSYNEQFF
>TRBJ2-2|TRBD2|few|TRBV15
TGTGCCACCAGCAGAGGACTAGCGGTAGCCACCACCGGGGAGCTGTTTTTT
CATSRGLAVATTGELFF
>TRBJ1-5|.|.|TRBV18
TGTGCCACTTCCGATGGCAATCAGCCCCAGCATTTT
CATSDGNQPQHF
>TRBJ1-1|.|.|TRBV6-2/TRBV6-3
TGTGCCAGCAGTTACCGGCACAGAGAAAGTCATCCCATGAACACTGAAGCTTTCTTT
CASSYRHRESHPMNTEAFF
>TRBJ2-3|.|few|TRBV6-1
TGTGCCAGCAGACGACTAACAACCACAGATACGCAGTATTTT
CASRRLTTTDTQYF
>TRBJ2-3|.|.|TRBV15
TGTGCCACCAGCAGAGAGAGGGCAGGGAGGCCAGATACGCAGTATTTT
CATSRERAGRPDTQYF
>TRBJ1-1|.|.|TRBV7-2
TGTGCCAGCAGCATCGGTTTGTTAACTGAAGCTTTCTTT
CASSIGLLTEAFF
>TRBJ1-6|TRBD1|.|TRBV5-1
TGCGCCAGCAGCTCGGACGGGACAGATAATAATTCACCCCTCCACTTT
CASSSDGTDNNSPLHF
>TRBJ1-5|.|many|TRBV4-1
TGCGCCAGCAGCCAAGGGGGCGCAAGTATCAATCAGCCCCAGCATTTT
CASSQGGASINQPQHF
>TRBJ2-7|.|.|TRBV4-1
TGCGCCAGCAGCCAAATACAGGCCAACTACGAGCAGTACTTC
CASSQIQANYEQYF
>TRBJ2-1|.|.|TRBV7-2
TGTGCCAGCAGCTCACTGCGGGGGCCCCTTAATGAGCAGTTCTTC
CASSSLRGPLNEQFF
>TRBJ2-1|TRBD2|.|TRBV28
TGTGCCACCAAACGCGGGGGAAACTACAATGAGCAGTTCTTC
CATKRGGNYNEQFF
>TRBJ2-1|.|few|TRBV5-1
TGCGCCAGCAGCCGCGTAACAGTGAACTCCTACAATGAGCAGTTCTTC
CASSRVTVNSYNEQFF
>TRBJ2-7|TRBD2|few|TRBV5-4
TGTGCCAGCAGCTCAAGGACTAGCGCTACCTACGAGCAGTACTTC
CASSSRTSATYEQYF